This T cell receptor (beta chain) originates from a study of T cells after yellow fever vaccination. TCRdb passed the 5' RACE reads through MiXCR, listing each CDR3 protein once. Of about 320,000 distinct CDR3 sequences in the sample, around 11% were seen once. The sample consisted of CD4+ T cells sorted from PBMCs, taken 45 days after the yellow fever booster vaccination. The receptor was derived from a man aged 18 to 35 who received the YFV17D yellow fever vaccine.

CDR3 DNA: TGTGCCAGTAGGCGGGTTAACTATGGCTACACCTTC. Translated: CASRRVNYGYTF. The V call is TRBV7-2, the J call TRBJ1-2; D gene unclear. Germline assignment: CDR1 SGHTA and CDR2 FQGNSA. V lost 9 bases to trimming and J lost 1 base, with 9 bases between them. This CDR3 is 12 amino acids long.